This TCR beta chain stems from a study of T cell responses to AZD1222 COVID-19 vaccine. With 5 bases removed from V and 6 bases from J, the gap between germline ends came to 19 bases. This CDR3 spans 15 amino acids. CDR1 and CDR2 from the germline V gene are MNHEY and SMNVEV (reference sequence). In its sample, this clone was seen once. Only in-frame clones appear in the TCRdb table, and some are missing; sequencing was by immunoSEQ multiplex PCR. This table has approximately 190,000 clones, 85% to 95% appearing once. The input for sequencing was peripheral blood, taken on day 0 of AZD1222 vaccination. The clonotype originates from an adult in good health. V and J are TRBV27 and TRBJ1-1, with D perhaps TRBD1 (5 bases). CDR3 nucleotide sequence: TGTGCCAGCAGTAGCAAGGGGTCGGGGTTGGCTGAAGCTTTCTTT. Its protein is CASSSKGSGLAEAFF.